Below are 17 T cell receptor beta chains sequenced from a single sample in a study of blood T cells in healthy people across ages. A second PCR of 7 to 11 cycles used a sample-barcoded 5' primer and a J-beta primer mix. TCRdb analysed the 5' RACE reads with MiXCR anew, one entry per CDR3 protein. The sample has around 970,000 distinct CDR3 sequences; around 54% are singletons. The sequenced material came from blood. Receptor source: a woman in her sixties in good health.

The rearrangement links TRBV7-8 to TRBJ1-2; no reliable D call. V dropped 5 bases and J dropped 8 bases, with 15 bases sitting between them. The germline V gene has CDR1 SGHVS and CDR2 FQNEAQ. The CDR3 runs to 13 residues. The CDR3 DNA reads as TGTGCCAGCAGCGCCTCGGCCTTGAGCGGCTACACCTTC. Its protein product is CASSASALSGYTF.

The chain combines TRBV4-1 with TRBJ2-3, with D possibly being TRBD1 (5 bases). V was clipped by 1 base and J by 4 bases, with 12 bases between them. Germline V CDR1 and CDR2: MGHRA, YSYEKL. The CDR3 is made up of 15 amino acids. DNA for the CDR3: TGCGCCAGCAGCCAAGCCAGGGATCGGGCAGATACGCAGTATTTT. Translation gives CASSQARDRADTQYF.

This clonotype showed up many times. V and J are TRBV14 and TRBJ2-5; D is undetermined. V lost 4 bases, J lost 11 bases, and 17 bases lay in between. The length of the CDR3 is 13 residues. The germline V gene encodes CDR1 SGHDN and CDR2 FVKESK. CDR3 sequence: CASSRTMSPEQYF. CDR3 DNA sequence: TGTGCCAGCAGCCGCACCATGTCCCCTGAGCAGTACTTC.

V is TRBV7-9 and J is TRBJ2-7; D ambiguous. V gave up 2 bases and J gave up 7 bases, with 15 bases separating them. The CDR3 extends over 14 amino acids. The germline CDR1 and CDR2 sequences are SEHNR and FQNEAQ (reference sequence). The CDR3, as DNA: TGTGCCAGCAGCTTAAGGTCACCGTCTGGGGAGCAGTACTTC. Protein: CASSLRSPSGEQYF.

For this clonotype: An end of the junction differs from the germline gene, which may be a read error. The rearrangement joins TRBV4-1 to TRBJ2-5; 8 nucleotides agree with TRBD1. This CDR3 spans 14 amino acids. Germline values: CDR1 MGHRA, CDR2 YSYEKL. The CDR3 spells CASSPGQGAETQHF. DNA of the CDR3: TGCGCCAGCAGCCCCGGACAGGGAGCGGAGACCCAGCACTTC.

The chain uses TRBV7-2 and TRBJ2-5; no clear D gene. CDR1 is SGHTA and CDR2 is FQGNSA in the germline V gene. This CDR3 contains 10 residues. Trimming removed 11 bases from V and 5 bases from J, with 9 bases in between. In nucleotides, the CDR3 is TGTGCCTTACCCGGGGAGACCCAGTACTTC. Translation: CALPGETQYF.

The chain couples TRBV7-8 to TRBJ2-1; 11 bases line up with TRBD1. V shed 0 bases and J 7 bases; nucleotides not matched to a gene: 5. CDR1 and CDR2 (germline): SGHVS, FQNEAQ. The CDR3 has 16 amino acids. CDR3 nucleotides: TGTGCCAGCAGCTTAGCCTTTGGGACAGGGGGGAATGAGCAGTTCTTC. Translating gives CASSLAFGTGGNEQFF.

This clonotype was detected only a few times. The chain uses TRBV4-2 and TRBJ1-2, with 10 bases that match TRBD1. V shed 3 bases, J shed 4 bases, and the junction held 5 bases outside the gene matches. CDR1 is LGHNA, CDR2 YNFKEQ, per germline. CDR3 length: 15 residues. The CDR3, as DNA: TGTGCCAGCAGCCAGGGACAGGGGAGGAGCTATGGCTACACCTTC. The encoded protein is CASSQGQGRSYGYTF.

On this clonotype itself: One junction end disagrees with the germline gene, perhaps due to a read error. CDR3 loop: CACSLAARGVMAETQYF. For the CDR3, the DNA is TGTGCCTGCAGCTTAGCCGCTAGAGGGGTTATGGCAGAGACCCAGTACTTC. The V gene is TRBV7-6, the J gene TRBJ2-5; D may match TRBD1 or TRBD2 (5 bases each). This CDR3 spans 17 amino acids. Germline V gene lookup returns CDR1 SGHVS and CDR2 FNYEAQ.

This chain joins TRBV20-1 and TRBJ2-7; 13 bases agree with TRBD2. The J segment lost 5 bases and the V segment lost 5 bases, leaving 6 bases of the junction unmatched. This CDR3 contains 14 residues. CDR1 is DFQATT and CDR2 is SNEGSKA in the germline V gene (reference sequence). DNA of the CDR3: TGCAGTGCTCGGACTAGCGGGAGACGAAACGAGCAGTACTTC. It codes for CSARTSGRRNEQYF.

This chain uses TRBV20-1 with TRBJ2-7; 10 bases map to TRBD2. Germline loops: CDR1 DFQATT, CDR2 SNEGSKA (reference sequence). The CDR3 length is 16 residues. V lost 6 bases and J lost 2; bases outside the gene matches: 13. In nucleotides, the CDR3 is TGCAGTGCGAATCATACCGGGACTAGCGATACCTACGAGCAGTACTTC. Its protein product is CSANHTGTSDTYEQYF.

The chain uses TRBV5-1 and TRBJ1-1; 7 bases match TRBD1. Germline V lookup: CDR1 SGHRS, CDR2 YFSETQ. Trimming at V came to 0 bases and at J to 3 bases, leaving 5 bases not matched to a gene. The CDR3 consists of 15 residues. In DNA, the CDR3 is TGCGCCAGCAGCTTGGGCCAGGGGGTTCACACTGAAGCTTTCTTT. Translated, it gives CASSLGQGVHTEAFF.

The chain uses TRBV5-4 and TRBJ2-7; 9 nucleotides align to TRBD2. V shed 0 bases and J 0 bases; nucleotides not matched to a gene: 7. Germline V gene data show CDR1 as SGHNT and CDR2 as YYREEE (reference sequence). The CDR3 has 17 residues. This chain's CDR3 is CASSLAPEREDSYEQYF. In DNA form, the CDR3 reads TGTGCCAGCAGCTTGGCCCCGGAGCGGGAGGACTCCTACGAGCAGTACTTC.

The chain recombines TRBV6-1 with TRBJ1-1; a weak D match, TRBD1 (6 bases). This CDR3 contains 16 residues. The germline V gene encodes CDR1 MNHNS and CDR2 SASEGT. V was trimmed by 1 base and J by 0 bases, leaving 12 bases between them. The CDR3: CASSEGGNRVNTEAFF. The CDR3 nucleotides are TGTGCCAGCAGTGAAGGCGGGAACAGGGTGAACACTGAAGCTTTCTTT.

The chain couples TRBV6-5 to TRBJ2-6; D is perhaps TRBD1 or TRBD2 (5 bases each). The germline V and J ends were trimmed by 0 bases and 0 bases, with 12 bases remaining between them. This CDR3 spans 18 amino acids. CDR1 is MNHEY and CDR2 is SVGAGI in the germline V gene. The CDR3 DNA reads TGTGCCAGCAGTTACTCCGGGACGGGAAGCTCTGGGGCCAACGTCCTGACTTTC. Its protein product is CASSYSGTGSSGANVLTF.

This clonotype was seen more than once but under ten times. The rearrangement links TRBV20-1 to TRBJ2-3; D is ambiguous. V gave up 0 bases and J gave up 0 bases, with 13 bases separating them. CDR1 DFQATT and CDR2 SNEGSKA come from the germline V gene (reference sequence). The CDR3 has 16 residues. The CDR3 reads CSARDPVRPSTDTQYF. DNA for the CDR3: TGCAGTGCTAGAGATCCGGTTAGACCTAGCACAGATACGCAGTATTTT.

The V call is TRBV20-1, the J call TRBJ2-1; D possibly corresponds to TRBD2 (6 bases). V was shortened by 5 bases and J by 6 bases, with 17 bases between the two germline ends. The CDR3 consists of 14 residues. Per the germline V gene, CDR1 is DFQATT and CDR2 is SNEGSKA (reference sequence). The CDR3 here is CSAARDAGRNEQFF. DNA for the CDR3: TGCAGTGCTGCGAGGGATGCGGGGCGCAATGAGCAGTTCTTC.